This record covers a single TCR beta chain. The CDR3 extends over 18 amino acids. The V end lost 3 bases, the J end lost 7 bases, and 25 bases lay between the germline ends. The germline CDR1 and CDR2 sequences are KGHSH and LQKENI. Assay used: immunoSEQ multiplex PCR; TCRdb lists only in-frame clones, some missing. The table lists some 2 million clones, 85% to 95% of them singletons. These data originate in a study of shared clonotypes between healthy human individuals. This sequence joins TRBV18 and TRBJ2-4, with D unresolved. The source of this sequence is a man between 18 and 29 years old in good health. The sequenced sample consisted of naive CD4+ T cells sorted from blood. Subset given: CD45RA+ positively selected. The CDR3 reads CASSPLPGLSSPGNIQYF. CDR3 nucleotide sequence: TGTGCCAGCTCACCTTTACCGGGCCTCTCTTCGCCGGGCAACATTCAGTACTTC.